The 13 T cell receptor beta chains listed next were all sequenced from one sample in a study of shared clonotypes between healthy human individuals. Selected positively for CCR7 and CD45RO-negative, naive CD8 cells excluded terminally differentiated effector memory CD45RA+ cells. Clones were sequenced by immunoSEQ multiplex PCR, and TCRdb holds only the in-frame ones, with some missing. Here the sample spans just over 2,000,000 clones, approximately 94% being singletons. Sequenced sample: naive CD8+ T cells sorted from blood. The receptors come from a man between 18 and 29 years old in good health.

The V call is TRBV5-6, the J call TRBJ1-1, with unresolved D. In germline, CDR1 is SGHDT, CDR2 YYEEEE. This CDR3 contains 15 residues. Between the trimmed V and J ends, which lost 3 bases and 2 bases, there was a span of 14 bases. Here the CDR3 reads CASSYSREGNTEAFF. CDR3 bases: TGTGCCAGCAGCTATTCTAGGGAAGGAAACACTGAAGCTTTCTTT.

A note on this clone: This CDR3 is also generated by other DNA sequences in the sample. The chain joins TRBV2 to TRBJ2-7, with 11 bases lining up with TRBD1. This CDR3 spans 13 amino acids. In germline, CDR1 is SNHLY, CDR2 FYNNEI. J was trimmed by 1 base and V by 9 bases; bases with no gene match: 2. The CDR3 DNA sequence: TGTGCCAGAGGGGACAGGGGGTCCTACGAGCAGTACTTC. This gives the protein CARGDRGSYEQYF.

The J gene is TRBJ2-3, the V gene TRBV9; 11 nucleotides agree with TRBD2. Germline assignment: CDR1 SGDLS and CDR2 YYNGEE. This CDR3 is built from 17 residues. V lost 1 base to trimming and J lost 4 bases; unmatched junction nucleotides: 8. The CDR3 DNA reads as TGTGCCAGCAGCGTACGTGAACTAGCGGGAGAGGCAGATACGCAGTATTTT. Its protein is CASSVRELAGEADTQYF.

The chain carries TRBV27 and TRBJ2-3, with no clear D. Trimming removed 5 bases from V and 2 bases from J, with 14 bases in between. The CDR3 contains 15 residues. Germline lookup yields CDR1 MNHEY and CDR2 SMNVEV (reference sequence). CDR3 loop: CASSPGRPYTDTQYF. In nucleotides, the CDR3 is TGTGCCAGCAGTCCCGGCCGCCCCTACACAGATACGCAGTATTTT.

This clone has just one count. Other nucleotide sequences from this sample produce the same CDR3. The chain employs TRBV27 and TRBJ2-1; D gene unclear. Trimming took 2 bases from V and 4 from J, leaving 6 bases between them. The CDR3 spans 13 residues. Germline CDR1 and CDR2: MNHEY and SMNVEV (reference sequence). The CDR3 coding sequence is TGTGCCAGCAGTTTAGGTCTGTACAATGAGCAGTTCTTC. It encodes CASSLGLYNEQFF.

J is TRBJ1-2 and V is TRBV27, with D unclear. V gave up 7 bases and J gave up 3 bases, with 15 bases separating them. Looked up from germline, CDR1 is MNHEY and CDR2 is SMNVEV (reference sequence). This CDR3 is built from 14 residues. CDR3: CASKTSGSHYGYTF. The DNA for the CDR3 is TGTGCCAGCAAAACCTCTGGTTCTCACTATGGCTACACCTTC.

This rearrangement joins TRBV13 to TRBJ2-2, with D perhaps TRBD1 or TRBD2 (6 bases each). The CDR3 has 16 amino acids. CDR1 PRHDT and CDR2 FYEKMQ come from the germline V gene (reference sequence). Trimming took 1 base from V and 5 from J, leaving 14 bases between them. The CDR3 nucleotides read TGTGCCAGCAGCTTAGAGGGGGGTCGAACGACCGGGGAGCTGTTTTTT. Protein sequence: CASSLEGGRTTGELFF.

This clone has a handful of counts. The chain couples TRBV27 to TRBJ2-7; 7 bases fit TRBD1. CDR3 size: 15 residues. Looked up from germline, CDR1 is MNHEY and CDR2 is SMNVEV (reference sequence). J was trimmed by 0 bases and V by 2 bases; bases with no gene match: 4. CDR3 protein: CASSLRGQFSYEQYF. Here the CDR3 DNA reads TGTGCCAGCAGTTTAAGGGGACAGTTCTCCTACGAGCAGTACTTC.

This clone occurred once. CDR3 region: CASSYDGSLAPLHF. The CDR3 DNA is TGTGCCAGCAGTTACGACGGTTCCTTAGCGCCCCTCCACTTT. The chain has TRBV6-5 and TRBJ1-6; D gene ambiguous. The V gene lost 2 bases and the J gene lost 13 bases, with 15 bases spanning the gap. Germline V lookup: CDR1 MNHEY, CDR2 SVGAGI. This CDR3 has 14 amino acids.

The chain carries TRBV4-1 and TRBJ2-3; 9 nucleotides agree with TRBD2. The ends lost 1 base at V and 2 bases at J; junction bases unmatched: 10. Germline CDR1 and CDR2: MGHRA and YSYEKL. This CDR3 contains 18 residues. CDR3 coding DNA: TGCGCCAGCAGCCAAGTAAGGTGGCTAGCGGGGCTCACAGATACGCAGTATTTT. Its protein product is CASSQVRWLAGLTDTQYF.

The V gene is TRBV9, the J gene TRBJ2-7; D might be TRBD1 (6 bases). V dropped 2 bases and J dropped 3 bases, with 12 bases sitting between them. Germline CDR1 and CDR2: SGDLS and YYNGEE. This CDR3 is 14 amino acids long. In DNA form, the CDR3 reads TGTGCCAGCAGCGTGGACCGGGACAACTACGAGCAGTACTTC. As protein: CASSVDRDNYEQYF.

The gene calls are TRBV2 and TRBJ2-5; 9 bases are shared with TRBD2. The CDR3 has 14 residues. From germline, CDR1 is SNHLY and CDR2 FYNNEI. With V trimmed by 6 bases and J by 5 bases, 7 bases remained unmatched. CDR3 sequence reads: CASRPGLAAETQYF. In DNA form, the CDR3 reads TGTGCCAGCAGGCCGGGACTAGCAGCGGAGACCCAGTACTTC.

The CDR3 loop reads CASSQAPPGRGSPLHF. The CDR3 DNA reads as TGCGCCAGCAGCCAAGCACCTCCGGGACGCGGTTCACCCCTCCACTTT. The chain couples TRBV4-1 to TRBJ1-6, with D perhaps matching TRBD1 (5 bases). The CDR3 is 16 amino acids. Germline CDR1 MGHRA, CDR2 YSYEKL. The V end was cut by 1 base, the J end by 9 bases, with 16 bases between.